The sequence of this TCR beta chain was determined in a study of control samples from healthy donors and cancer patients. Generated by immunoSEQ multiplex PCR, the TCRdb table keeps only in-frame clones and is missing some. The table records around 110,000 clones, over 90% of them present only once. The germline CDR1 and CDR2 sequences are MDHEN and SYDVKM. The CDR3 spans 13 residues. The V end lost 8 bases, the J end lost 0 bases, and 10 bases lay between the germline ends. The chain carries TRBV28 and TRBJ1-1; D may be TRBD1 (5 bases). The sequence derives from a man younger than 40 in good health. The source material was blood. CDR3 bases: TGTGCCAGCGCGCGACAGTTGAACACTGAAGCTTTCTTT. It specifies CASARQLNTEAFF.